A single sample gave rise to the 5 T cell receptor beta chains below, sequenced in a study of blood T cell repertoires in COVID-19 (dated by TCRdb to between 2020 and 2021). The library was built by means of the immunoSEQ multiplex PCR assay. As stored in TCRdb, this immuneACCESS dataset retains in-frame rearrangements with V and J assigned. A fraction of the clones does not appear; measured against another copy, unresolved V genes explain less than half of the discrepancy, and the remainder lacks a known reason. This sample comprises 300,000 to 350,000 clones, roughly 90% of them detected only once. The top ten clones comprise approximately 0.97% of the sample. The material sequenced was PBMCs or T cells enriched from blood (not recorded which). These receptors were collected from a woman aged 25-40 years who had been exposed to COVID-19.

The chain joins TRBV7-8 to TRBJ1-1; no firm D call. Germline V CDR1 and CDR2: SGHVS, FQNEAQ. V was trimmed by 4 bases and J by 4 bases, leaving 13 bases between them. The CDR3 totals 14 residues. In DNA, the CDR3 is TGTGCCAGCAGCTACGCACAGCGGGCCACTGAAGCTTTCTTT. Translating it yields CASSYAQRATEAFF.

This clone was recorded only once. CDR3 in amino acids: CASSIVAGGYDYGYTF. The CDR3 bases are TGTGCCAGTAGTATAGTCGCAGGGGGGTATGACTATGGCTACACCTTC. The chain carries TRBV19 and TRBJ1-2; 7 nucleotides line up with TRBD1. The CDR3 is made up of 16 amino acids. Germline lookup yields CDR1 LNHDA and CDR2 SQIVND (reference sequence). J gave up 3 bases and V 1 base, and 8 bases lay outside the gene matches.

The chain combines TRBV7-2 with TRBJ1-1; the D is unclear. The CDR3 length is 12 residues. The V end was cut by 3 bases, the J end by 11 bases, with 13 bases between. CDR1 SGHTA and CDR2 FQGNSA come from the germline V gene. The CDR3 DNA reads TGTGCCAGCAGCTTTGACCCAAGAGGCGCTTTCTTT. Encoded protein: CASSFDPRGAFF.

The rearrangement links TRBV28 to TRBJ1-1; 9 bases map to TRBD1. There are 13 residues in the CDR3. CDR1 and CDR2 from the germline V gene are MDHEN and SYDVKM. V shed 10 bases and J 5 bases; nucleotides not matched to a gene: 8. CDR3 sequence: CAINRGPGTEAFF. As DNA, the CDR3 is TGTGCCATAAACAGGGGGCCGGGGACTGAAGCTTTCTTT.

CDR3 bases: TGTGCCAGCAGTTATTCCCTGGAGGGTTCACCCCTCCACTTT. Amino acids: CASSYSLEGSPLHF. V usage is TRBV6-5 and J usage is TRBJ1-6; D ambiguous. Trimming pared 3 bases from V and 9 bases from J, leaving 12 bases between. Germline CDR1 reads MNHEY; CDR2 reads SVGAGI. There are 14 residues in the CDR3.